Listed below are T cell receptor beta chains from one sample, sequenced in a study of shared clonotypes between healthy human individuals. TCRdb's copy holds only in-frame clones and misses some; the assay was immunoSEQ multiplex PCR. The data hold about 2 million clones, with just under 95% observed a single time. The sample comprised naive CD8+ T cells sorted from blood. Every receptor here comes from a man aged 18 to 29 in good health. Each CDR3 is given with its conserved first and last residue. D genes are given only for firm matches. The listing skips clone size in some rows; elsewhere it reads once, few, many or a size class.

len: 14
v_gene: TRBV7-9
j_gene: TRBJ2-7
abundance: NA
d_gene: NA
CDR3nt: TGTGCCAGCAGCTCGGGCCAGACCTCCTACGAGCAGTACTTC
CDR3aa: CASSSGQTSYEQYF

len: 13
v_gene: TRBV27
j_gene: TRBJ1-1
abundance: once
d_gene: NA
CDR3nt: TGTGCCAGCAGTTTGGGCAAGAACACTGAAGCTTTCTTT
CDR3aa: CASSLGKNTEAFF

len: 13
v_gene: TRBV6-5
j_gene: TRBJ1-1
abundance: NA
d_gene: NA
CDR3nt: TGTGCCAGCACCCAAGGAGGGTACACTGAAGCTTTCTTT
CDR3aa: CASTQGGYTEAFF

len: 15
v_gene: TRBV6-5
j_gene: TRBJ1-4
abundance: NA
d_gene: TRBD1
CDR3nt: TGTGCCAGCAGAGGACAGGAATCAACTAATGAAAAACTGTTTTTT
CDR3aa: CASRGQESTNEKLFF

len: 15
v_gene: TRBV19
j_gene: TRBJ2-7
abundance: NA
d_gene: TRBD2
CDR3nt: TGTGCCAGTAGTATACAGAGCGGGAGGTTCTACGAGCAGTACTTC
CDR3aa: CASSIQSGRFYEQYF

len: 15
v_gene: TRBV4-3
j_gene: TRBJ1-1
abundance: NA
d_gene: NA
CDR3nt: TGCGCCAGCAGCCAAGACTGGGCGGTGAACACTGAAGCTTTCTTT
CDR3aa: CASSQDWAVNTEAFF

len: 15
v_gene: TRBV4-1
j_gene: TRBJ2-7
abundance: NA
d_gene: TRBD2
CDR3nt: TGCGCCAGCAGCCAAGAAATTAGCGGGAGCTACGAGCAGTACTTC
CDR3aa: CASSQEISGSYEQYF

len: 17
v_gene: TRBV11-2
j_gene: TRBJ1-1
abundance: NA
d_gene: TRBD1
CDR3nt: TGTGCCAGCAGCTTAGTGGCAGGGGGCTATGTGGGGACTGAAGCTTTCTTT
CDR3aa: CASSLVAGGYVGTEAFF

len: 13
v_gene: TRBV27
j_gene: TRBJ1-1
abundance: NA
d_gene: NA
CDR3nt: TGTGCCAGCAGTGCCCACGGGAACACTGAAGCTTTCTTT
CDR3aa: CASSAHGNTEAFF

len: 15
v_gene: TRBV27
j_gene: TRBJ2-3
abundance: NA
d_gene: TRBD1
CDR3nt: TGTGCCAGCAGTTTTGGGGACAGCCGCACAGATACGCAGTATTTT
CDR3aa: CASSFGDSRTDTQYF

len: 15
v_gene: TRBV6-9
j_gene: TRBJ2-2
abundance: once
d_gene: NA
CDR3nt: TGTGCCAGCAGTTATCCGGGGGAAGAGACCGGGGAGCTGTTTTTT
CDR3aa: CASSYPGEETGELFF

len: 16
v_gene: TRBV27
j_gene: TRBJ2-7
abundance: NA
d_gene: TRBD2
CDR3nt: TGTGCCAGCAGTCCTTCACTAGCGGGTCTCTCCTACGAGCAGTACTTC
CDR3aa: CASSPSLAGLSYEQYF

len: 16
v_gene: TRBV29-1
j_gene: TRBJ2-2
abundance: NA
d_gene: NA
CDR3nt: TGCAGCGCTCTCCCTTGGGAGGCAACGAACACCGGGGAGCTGTTTTTT
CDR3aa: CSALPWEATNTGELFF

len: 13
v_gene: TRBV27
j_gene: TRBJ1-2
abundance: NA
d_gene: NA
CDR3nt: TGTGCCAGCAGTTTGGGACCCCTAGGTGGCTACACCTTC
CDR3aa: CASSLGPLGGYTF

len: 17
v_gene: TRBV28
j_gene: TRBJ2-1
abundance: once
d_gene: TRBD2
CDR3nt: TGTGCCAGCAGTTTAATGGGTAGCGGGGGTGCTAACAATGAGCAGTTCTTC
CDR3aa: CASSLMGSGGANNEQFF

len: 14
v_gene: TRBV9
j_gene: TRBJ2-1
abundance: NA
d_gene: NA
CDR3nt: TGTGCCAGCAGCCTCTCCGCGCAGGAAAATGAGCAGTTCTTC
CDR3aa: CASSLSAQENEQFF

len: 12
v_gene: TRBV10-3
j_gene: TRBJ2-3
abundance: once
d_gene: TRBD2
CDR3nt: TGTGCCATCAGTGAAGATCTAGCGGCGCAGTATTTT
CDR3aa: CAISEDLAAQYF

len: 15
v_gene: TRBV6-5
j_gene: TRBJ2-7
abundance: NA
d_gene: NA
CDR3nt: TGTGCCAGCAGTTACTCAGAGCGCCCAGGATACGAGCAGTACTTC
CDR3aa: CASSYSERPGYEQYF

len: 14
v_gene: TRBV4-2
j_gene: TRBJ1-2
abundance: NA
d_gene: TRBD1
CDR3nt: TGTGCCGTTACCCCGGACAGGGACTACTATGGCTACACCTTC
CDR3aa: CAVTPDRDYYGYTF

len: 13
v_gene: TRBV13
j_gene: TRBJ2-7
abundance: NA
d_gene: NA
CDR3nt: TGTGCCAGCAGCTTGGGCGGGGCTAGGGAGCAGTACTTC
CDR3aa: CASSLGGAREQYF

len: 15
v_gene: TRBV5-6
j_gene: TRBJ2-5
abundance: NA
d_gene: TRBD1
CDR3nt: TGTGCCAGCAGCTCTTACACAGGGGGGATAGAGACCCAGTACTTC
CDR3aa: CASSSYTGGIETQYF

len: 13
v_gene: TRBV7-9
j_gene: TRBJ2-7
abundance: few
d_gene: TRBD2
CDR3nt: TGTGCCAGCAGCTTAGAAGGGAGGGGCGAGCAGTACTTC
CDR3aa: CASSLEGRGEQYF

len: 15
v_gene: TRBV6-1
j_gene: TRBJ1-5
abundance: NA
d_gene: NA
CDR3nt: TGTGCCAGCAGTGAAACTCCTCTGCTCAATCAGCCCCAGCATTTT
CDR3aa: CASSETPLLNQPQHF

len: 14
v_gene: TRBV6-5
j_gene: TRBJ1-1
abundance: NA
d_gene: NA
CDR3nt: TGTGCCAGCCGATATCGTGAGGGGGGCACTGAAGCTTTCTTT
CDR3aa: CASRYREGGTEAFF

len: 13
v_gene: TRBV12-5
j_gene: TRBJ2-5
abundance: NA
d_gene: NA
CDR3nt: TGTGCTAGTGGTTCGGACGTGGTCGAGACCCAGTACTTC
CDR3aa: CASGSDVVETQYF

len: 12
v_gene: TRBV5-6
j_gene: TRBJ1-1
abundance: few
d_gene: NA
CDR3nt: TGTGCCAGCAGCTTGTCCCTGGGTGAAGCTTTCTTT
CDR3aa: CASSLSLGEAFF

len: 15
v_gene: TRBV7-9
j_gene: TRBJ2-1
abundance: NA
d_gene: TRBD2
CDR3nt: TGTGCCAGCAGCTGGACTAGCGGGAGGGGAAATGAGCAGTTCTTC
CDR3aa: CASSWTSGRGNEQFF

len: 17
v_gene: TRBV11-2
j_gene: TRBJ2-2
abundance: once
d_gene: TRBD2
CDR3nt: TGTGCCAGCAGCCATTCGACTAGCGGGTATTACACCGGGGAGCTGTTTTTT
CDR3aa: CASSHSTSGYYTGELFF

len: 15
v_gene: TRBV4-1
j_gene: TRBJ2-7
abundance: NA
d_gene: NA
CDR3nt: TGCGCCAGCAGCCAAGGTCTAGCGTCGACCTACGAGCAGTACTTC
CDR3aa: CASSQGLASTYEQYF